What follows are 23 T cell receptor beta chains derived from one specimen sequenced in a study of a mutant IDH1 vaccine in newly diagnosed glioma. These receptors' antigens are unknown. TCRdb keeps only in-frame clones here, not all; method: immunoSEQ multiplex PCR. The data contain approximately 50,000 clones, approximately 87% of them singletons. Documented time point: week 35, safety follow-up. Mutant IDH1 20-mer peptide, at 300 ug, made up each vaccine dose, with topical imiquimod. Source: PBMCs, taken from a glioma patient whose treatment included an IDH1 peptide vaccine. The receptor source for this set is a man aged 35 to 55 with glioma.

This clone has just one count. The chain is built from TRBV18 and TRBJ2-5; maybe TRBD2 (6 bases). CDR1 is KGHSH and CDR2 is LQKENI in the germline V gene. V was pared by 4 bases and J by 4 bases, with 13 bases between. This CDR3 region has 14 residues. The CDR3 loop is CASSRGTSPETQYF. The CDR3, as DNA: TGTGCCAGCTCACGGGGGACTTCACCAGAGACCCAGTACTTC.

This clone occurred once. The CDR3 DNA is TGTGCCAGCAGTTTACCCCGGACCCAAGAGACCCAGTACTTC. It encodes CASSLPRTQETQYF. V and J are TRBV28 and TRBJ2-5; D uncertain. V lost 2 bases, J lost 1 base, and 8 bases lay in between. CDR1 and CDR2 from the germline V gene are MDHEN and SYDVKM. CDR3 length: 14 residues.

This clone was recorded a few times. V gene TRBV5-1 combines with J gene TRBJ2-7; D is undetermined. Germline loops: CDR1 SGHRS, CDR2 YFSETQ. V lost 3 bases to trimming and J lost 3 bases, with 4 bases between them. The length of the CDR3 is 11 residues. CDR3 coding DNA: TGCGCCAGCAGCTGGGGCTACGAGCAGTACTTC. This codes for CASSWGYEQYF.

The CDR3 reads CATSTRSGNQPQHF. As DNA, the CDR3 is TGTGCCACCAGCACCCGGTCGGGTAATCAGCCCCAGCATTTT. The V gene is TRBV15, the J gene TRBJ1-5; D unclear. Germline V gene data show CDR1 as LNHNV and CDR2 as YYDKDF (reference sequence). V lost 4 bases and J lost 4, with 11 bases in between. The CDR3 is made up of 14 amino acids.

The chain combines TRBV4-3 with TRBJ1-5; D remains unclear. V dropped 2 bases and J dropped 6 bases, with 8 bases sitting between them. This CDR3 is 13 amino acids long. The V gene's germline CDR1 is LGHNA and CDR2 YSLEER. The chain's CDR3 is CASSQQEGQPQHF. DNA for the CDR3: TGCGCCAGCAGCCAACAGGAAGGTCAGCCCCAGCATTTT.

The V and J genes are TRBV6-6 and TRBJ2-2; 8 positions match TRBD1. The CDR3 has 16 residues. V shed 0 bases, J shed 5 bases, and the junction held 5 bases outside the gene matches. Germline V lookup: CDR1 MNHNY, CDR2 SVGAGI (reference sequence). The chain's CDR3 is CASSYSAQGATGELFF. Written as DNA, the CDR3 is TGTGCCAGCAGTTACTCGGCCCAGGGGGCTACCGGGGAGCTGTTTTTT.

The V and J genes are TRBV28 and TRBJ1-2, with no clear D. Looked up from germline, CDR1 is MDHEN and CDR2 is SYDVKM. Trimming left V 7 bases short and J 4 bases short, with 19 bases between. The CDR3 contains 15 residues. The chain's CDR3 is CASTNTGRETYGYTF. The CDR3 DNA is TGTGCCAGCACCAACACTGGGAGAGAAACCTATGGCTACACCTTC.

The rearrangement uses TRBV5-1 and TRBJ1-3, with a weak D call TRBD1 (5 bases). The CDR3 runs to 16 residues. Germline loops: CDR1 SGHRS, CDR2 YFSETQ. The V gene lost 4 bases and the J gene lost 4 bases, with 18 bases spanning the gap. The CDR3 spells CASSLGWGSSGNTIYF. CDR3 bases: TGCGCCAGCAGCCTTGGTTGGGGGTCGTCGGGAAACACCATATATTTT.

The chain is built from TRBV9 and TRBJ1-4; 9 bases are a match to TRBD1. CDR3 length: 17 amino acids. Germline lookup yields CDR1 SGDLS and CDR2 YYNGEE. V lost 0 bases and J lost 0; bases outside the gene matches: 3. The DNA for the CDR3 is TGTGCCAGCAGCGTAGGGGACAGGGCCCCAACTAATGAAAAACTGTTTTTT. Translation gives CASSVGDRAPTNEKLFF.

The V and J genes are TRBV7-8 and TRBJ2-3; D possibly corresponds to TRBD1 (6 bases). Trimming pared 1 base from V and 1 base from J, leaving 12 bases between. Germline CDR1 SGHVS, CDR2 FQNEAQ. The CDR3 has 16 amino acids. In DNA, the CDR3 is TGTGCCAGCAGCTTAGGAGCAGGGGCCGGCACAGATACGCAGTATTTT. It translates to CASSLGAGAGTDTQYF.

The V gene is TRBV28, the J gene TRBJ1-2, with 8 bases fitting TRBD1. The CDR3 loop spans 16 amino acids. The J segment lost 8 bases and the V segment lost 6 bases, leaving 17 bases of the junction unmatched. The germline CDR1 and CDR2 sequences are MDHEN and SYDVKM. This CDR3 is CASRVPLDRDGQGYTF. The CDR3 nucleotides read TGTGCCAGCAGAGTACCCTTGGACAGGGATGGGCAAGGCTACACCTTC.

The rearrangement joins TRBV27 to TRBJ1-2; D not resolved. The CDR3 has 15 amino acids. CDR1 is MNHEY and CDR2 is SMNVEV in the germline V gene (reference sequence). Trimming left V 2 bases short and J 0 bases short, with 10 bases between. The CDR3, as DNA: TGTGCCAGCAGTTTAAGAAGGGCGGCTAACTATGGCTACACCTTC. This encodes CASSLRRAANYGYTF.

The chain employs TRBV7-8 and TRBJ2-5; 15 nucleotides match TRBD2. Germline CDR1 is SGHVS and CDR2 is FQNEAQ. With 4 bases clipped from V and 5 bases from J, the junction kept 2 bases outside the gene matches. The CDR3 is made up of 15 amino acids. The CDR3 loop reads CASSWGLAGGETQYF. DNA for the CDR3: TGTGCCAGCAGCTGGGGACTAGCGGGAGGTGAGACCCAGTACTTC.

The chain employs TRBV27 and TRBJ2-5, with 9 bases matching TRBD1. The CDR3 totals 14 residues. Unmatched junction bases numbered 1, after V lost 2 bases and J lost 3 bases. Per germline, CDR1 MNHEY and CDR2 SMNVEV (reference sequence). The CDR3 region is CASSLGQGKETQYF. As DNA, the CDR3 is TGTGCCAGCAGTTTAGGACAGGGGAAAGAGACCCAGTACTTC.

A single count supports this clone. This chain joins TRBV9 and TRBJ1-5, with TRBD1 as a possible D gene (6 bases). Between the trimmed V and J ends, which lost 2 bases and 5 bases, there was a span of 8 bases. The CDR3 runs to 13 residues. Per the germline V gene, CDR1 is SGDLS and CDR2 is YYNGEE. In DNA, the CDR3 is TGTGCCAGCAGCGTCAGGGGAGATCAGCCCCAGCATTTT. Translating gives CASSVRGDQPQHF. Looking up the rest from reference TRBV9 and TRBJ1-5 gives the full variable domain: DSGVTQTPKHLITATGQRVTLRCSPRSGDLSVYWYQQSLDQGLQFLIQYYNGEERAKGNILERFSAQQFPDLHSELNLSSLELGDSALYFCASSVRGDQPQHFGDGTRLSIL.

V usage is TRBV7-2 and J usage is TRBJ2-3, with D uncertain. The CDR3 length is 15 residues. The germline CDR1 and CDR2 sequences are SGHTA and FQGNSA. V gave up 0 bases and J gave up 3 bases, with 10 bases separating them. The CDR3 loop is CASSLASAHTDTQYF. The CDR3 DNA reads as TGTGCCAGCAGCTTAGCGTCTGCACATACAGATACGCAGTATTTT.

The chain has TRBV9 and TRBJ1-3; D is possibly TRBD1 (5 bases). V was cut by 4 bases and J by 0 bases, with 8 bases left in between. CDR1 and CDR2 (germline): SGDLS, YYNGEE. The CDR3 is made up of 14 amino acids. Written as DNA, the CDR3 is TGTGCCAGCAGCTCAGGGTACTCTGGAAACACCATATATTTT. It encodes CASSSGYSGNTIYF.

The chain joins TRBV30 to TRBJ2-7, with TRBD2 matching 7 bases. Trimming removed 7 bases from V and 6 bases from J; junction bases left unmatched: 9. Per germline, CDR1 GTSNPN and CDR2 SVGIG (reference sequence). There are 12 residues in the CDR3. The CDR3 DNA sequence: TGTGCCTTGACCAATGGGGAGGGCGAGCAGTACTTC. Protein product: CALTNGEGEQYF.

V is TRBV7-2 and J is TRBJ1-2; tentative D call: TRBD1 (6 bases). Between the trimmed V and J ends, which lost 7 bases and 4 bases, there was a span of 13 bases. The germline V gene has CDR1 SGHTA and CDR2 FQGNSA. The CDR3 spans 13 residues. CDR3 coding DNA: TGTGCCAGCAACACTTTAGGGGGCTATGGCTACACCTTC. It yields the protein CASNTLGGYGYTF.

This rearrangement joins TRBV6-5 to TRBJ2-5, with 11 bases lining up with TRBD2. The trim removed 4 bases at V and 5 bases at J, leaving 6 bases unmatched. The CDR3 loop spans 15 amino acids. Germline V gives CDR1 MNHEY, CDR2 SVGAGI. The DNA for the CDR3 is TGTGCCAGCAGTTCACTAGCGGGAGCTGGGGAGACCCAGTACTTC. This translates into CASSSLAGAGETQYF.

The V call is TRBV6-5, the J call TRBJ1-5, with TRBD1 identical over 8 bases. The J segment lost 0 bases and the V segment lost 2 bases, leaving 0 bases of the junction unmatched. Germline CDR1 reads MNHEY; CDR2 reads SVGAGI. This CDR3 has 15 residues. The chain's CDR3 is CASSYGTGSNQPQHF. CDR3 bases: TGTGCCAGCAGTTACGGGACAGGTAGCAATCAGCCCCAGCATTTT.

The J gene is TRBJ2-2, the V gene TRBV9, with D unresolved. V lost 2 bases and J 3 bases, leaving 2 bases between the germline ends. The length of the CDR3 is 12 residues. CDR1 is SGDLS and CDR2 is YYNGEE in the germline V gene. CDR3 sequence reads: CASSVYTGELFF. The DNA of the CDR3 is TGTGCCAGCAGCGTTTACACCGGGGAGCTGTTTTTT.

The V gene is TRBV20-1, the J gene TRBJ1-2; D is undetermined. Germline CDR1 DFQATT, CDR2 SNEGSKA (reference sequence). The CDR3 length is 11 residues. V lost 2 bases to trimming and J lost 11 bases, with 12 bases between them. CDR3: CSARFGVGYTF. The CDR3, as DNA: TGCAGTGCTAGATTTGGGGTCGGGTACACCTTC.